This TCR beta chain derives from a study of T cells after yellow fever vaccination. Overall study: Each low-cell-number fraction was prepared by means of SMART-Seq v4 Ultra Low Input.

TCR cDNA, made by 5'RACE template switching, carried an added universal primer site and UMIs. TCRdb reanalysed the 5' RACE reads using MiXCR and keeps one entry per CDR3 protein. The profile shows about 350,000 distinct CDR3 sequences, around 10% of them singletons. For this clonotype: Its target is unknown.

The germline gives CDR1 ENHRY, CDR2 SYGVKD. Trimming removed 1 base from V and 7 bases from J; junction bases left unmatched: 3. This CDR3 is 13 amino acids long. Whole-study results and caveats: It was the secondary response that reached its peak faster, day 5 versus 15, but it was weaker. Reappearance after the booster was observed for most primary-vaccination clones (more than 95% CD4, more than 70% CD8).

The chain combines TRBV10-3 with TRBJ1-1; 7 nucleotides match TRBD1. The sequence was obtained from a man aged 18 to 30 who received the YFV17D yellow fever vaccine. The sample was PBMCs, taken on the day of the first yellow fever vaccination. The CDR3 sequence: CAISELGQLEAFF. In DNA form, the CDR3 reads TGTGCCATCAGTGAGTTGGGACAGCTTGAAGCTTTCTTT.